This T cell receptor beta chain was obtained from a study of T-cell memory formation after mild COVID-19. Overall study context: Clusters of TCRs were largely donor specific.

This clonotype has more than one count but fewer than ten. The antigen remains undetermined. The V end was cut by 4 bases, the J end by 2 bases, with 7 bases between. CDR1 is SGHRS, CDR2 YFSETQ, per germline. This CDR3 is 13 amino acids long. Barcoded TCR alpha and TCR beta cDNA libraries with UMIs came from 5'RACE using constant-segment primers. TCRdb fed the 5' RACE reads into MiXCR, producing one record per CDR3 protein. The sample holds around 310,000 distinct CDR3 sequences, 20% to 25% seen once. Broader study findings: Day 37-peaking second-wave clones had unconfirmed SARS-CoV-2 specificity.

The sequence derives from a man younger than 35 who had mild COVID-19 (a few samples of this study predate the infection). Cell type and time point are not known. The chain employs TRBV5-1 and TRBJ2-1; D gene uncertain. The sample comprised PBMCs or a T cell subset sorted from them (not recorded which). As DNA, the CDR3 is TGCGCCAGCAGCCCTGGGACCTACAATGAGCAGTTCTTC. This gives the protein CASSPGTYNEQFF.